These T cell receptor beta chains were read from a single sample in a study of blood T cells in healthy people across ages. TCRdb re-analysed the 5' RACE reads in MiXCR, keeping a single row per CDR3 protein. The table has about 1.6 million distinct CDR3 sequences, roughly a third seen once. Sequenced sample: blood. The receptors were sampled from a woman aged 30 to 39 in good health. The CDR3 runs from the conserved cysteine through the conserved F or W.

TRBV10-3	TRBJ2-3	CAISESDRAGDTQYF
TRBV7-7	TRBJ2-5	CASSMSGSLQETQYF
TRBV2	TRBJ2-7	CASSEAGGTSSYEQYF
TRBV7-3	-	CASSKDSRSYEQYF
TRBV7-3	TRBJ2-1	CASSSHSQAEQFF
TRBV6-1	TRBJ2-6	CASKLGTGMYSGANVLTF
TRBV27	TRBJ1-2	CASSLSGTPYGYTF
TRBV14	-	CAGSQLQGPETQYF
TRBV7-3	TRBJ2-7	CARGGEQYF
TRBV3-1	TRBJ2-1	CASTAGAGGRDEQFF
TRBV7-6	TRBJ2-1	CASSLTDRAVHYNEQFF